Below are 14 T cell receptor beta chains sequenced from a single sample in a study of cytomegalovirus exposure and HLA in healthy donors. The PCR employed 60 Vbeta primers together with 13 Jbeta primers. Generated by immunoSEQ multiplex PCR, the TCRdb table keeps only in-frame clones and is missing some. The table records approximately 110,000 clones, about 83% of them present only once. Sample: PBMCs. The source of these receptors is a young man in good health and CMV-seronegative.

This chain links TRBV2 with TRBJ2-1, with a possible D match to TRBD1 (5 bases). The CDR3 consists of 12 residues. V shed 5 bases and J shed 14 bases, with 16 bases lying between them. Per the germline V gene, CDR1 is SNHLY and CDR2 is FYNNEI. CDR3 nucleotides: TGTGCCAGCAGTTCTCCGGGCTTAGGGGAGTTCTTC. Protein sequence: CASSSPGLGEFF.

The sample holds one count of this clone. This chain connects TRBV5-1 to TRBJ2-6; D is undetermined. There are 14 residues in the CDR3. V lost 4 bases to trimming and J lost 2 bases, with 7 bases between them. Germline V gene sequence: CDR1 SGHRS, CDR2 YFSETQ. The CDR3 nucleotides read TGCGCCAGCAGCCCGCCGGCTGGGGCCAACGTCCTGACTTTC. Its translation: CASSPPAGANVLTF.

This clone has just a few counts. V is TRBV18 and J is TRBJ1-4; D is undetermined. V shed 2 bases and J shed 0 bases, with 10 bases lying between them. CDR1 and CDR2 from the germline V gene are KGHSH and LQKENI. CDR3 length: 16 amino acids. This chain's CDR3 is CASSPGRDATNEKLFF. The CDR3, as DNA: TGTGCCAGCTCACCAGGGAGGGATGCAACTAATGAAAAACTGTTTTTT.

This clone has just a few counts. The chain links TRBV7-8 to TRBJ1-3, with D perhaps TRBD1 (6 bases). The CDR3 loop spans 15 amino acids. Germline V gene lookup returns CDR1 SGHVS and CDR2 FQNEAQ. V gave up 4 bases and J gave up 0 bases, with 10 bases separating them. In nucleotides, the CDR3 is TGTGCCAGCAGCTACAAAGGGGGCTCTGGAAACACCATATATTTT. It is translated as CASSYKGGSGNTIYF. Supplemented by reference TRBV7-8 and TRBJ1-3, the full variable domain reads GAGVSQSPRYKVAKRGQDVALRCDPISGHVSLFWYQQALGQGPEFLTYFQNEAQLDKSGLPSDRFFAERPEGSVSTLKIQRTQQEDSAVYLCASSYKGGSGNTIYFGEGSWLTVV.

This CDR3 reads CASSPRGQHYEQYF. CDR3 sequence (DNA): TGTGCCAGCAGCCCACGAGGACAGCACTACGAGCAGTACTTC. The genes are TRBV9 and TRBJ2-7; TRBD1 might be the D (6 bases). Germline CDR1 SGDLS, CDR2 YYNGEE. Deletions cut 4 bases from V and 3 bases from J, with 14 bases between. This CDR3 is built from 14 residues.

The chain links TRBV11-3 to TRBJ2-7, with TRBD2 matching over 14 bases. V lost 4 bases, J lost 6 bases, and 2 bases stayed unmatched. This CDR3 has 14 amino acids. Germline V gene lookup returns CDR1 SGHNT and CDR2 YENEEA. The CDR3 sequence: CASSSGLAGVEQYF. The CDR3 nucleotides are TGTGCCAGCAGCTCGGGACTAGCGGGAGTCGAGCAGTACTTC.

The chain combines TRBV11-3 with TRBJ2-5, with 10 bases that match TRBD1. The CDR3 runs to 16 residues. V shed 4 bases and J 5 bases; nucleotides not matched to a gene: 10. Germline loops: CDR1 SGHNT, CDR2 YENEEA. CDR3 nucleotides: TGTGCCAGCAGCTCTTACGACAGGGGGCGGAGGGAGACCCAGTACTTC. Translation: CASSSYDRGRRETQYF.

CDR3 sequence (DNA): TGTGCTAGTGGTTTGGGACAGGTCGTTTCGGCCCAGTACTTC. As protein: CASGLGQVVSAQYF. This chain connects TRBV12-5 to TRBJ2-5; maybe TRBD1 (6 bases). The CDR3 contains 14 residues. Germline V CDR1 and CDR2: LGHNT, FRNRAP. V lost 1 base and J 9 bases, leaving 15 bases between the germline ends.

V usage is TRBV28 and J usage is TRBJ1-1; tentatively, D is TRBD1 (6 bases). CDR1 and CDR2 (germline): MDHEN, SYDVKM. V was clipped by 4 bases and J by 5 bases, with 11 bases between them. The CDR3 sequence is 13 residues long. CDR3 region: CASSSTGYTEAFF. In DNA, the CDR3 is TGTGCCAGCAGTTCGACAGGTTATACTGAAGCTTTCTTT. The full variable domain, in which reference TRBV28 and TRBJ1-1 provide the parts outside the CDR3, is DVKVTQSSRYLVKRTGEKVFLECVQDMDHENMFWYRQDPGLGLRLIYFSYDVKMKEKGDIPEGYSVSREKKERFSLILESASTNQTSMYLCASSSTGYTEAFFGQGTRLTVV.

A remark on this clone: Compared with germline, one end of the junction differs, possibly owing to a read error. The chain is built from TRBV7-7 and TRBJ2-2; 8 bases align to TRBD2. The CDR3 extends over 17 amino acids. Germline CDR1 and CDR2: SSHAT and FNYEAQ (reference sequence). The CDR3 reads CASSLGGSSGYTGELFF. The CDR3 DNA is TGTGCTAGCAGCTTAGGTGGTTCTAGCGGGTACACCGGGGAGCTGTTTTTT. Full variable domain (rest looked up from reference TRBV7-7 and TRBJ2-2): GAGVSQSPRYKVTKRGQDVTLRCDPISSHATLYWYQQALGQGPEFLTYFNYEAQPDKSGLPSDRFSAERPEGSISTLTIQRTEQRDSAMYRCASSLGGSSGYTGELFFGEGSRLTVL.

CDR3: CASSGGAGISEKLFF. The DNA of the CDR3 is TGTGCCAGCAGCGGAGGCGCAGGGATTAGTGAAAAACTGTTTTTT. The chain has TRBV9 and TRBJ1-4; D might be TRBD1 (5 bases). This CDR3 comprises 15 residues. The germline V gene has CDR1 SGDLS and CDR2 YYNGEE. Trimming stripped 3 bases from V and 7 bases from J, with 16 bases between.

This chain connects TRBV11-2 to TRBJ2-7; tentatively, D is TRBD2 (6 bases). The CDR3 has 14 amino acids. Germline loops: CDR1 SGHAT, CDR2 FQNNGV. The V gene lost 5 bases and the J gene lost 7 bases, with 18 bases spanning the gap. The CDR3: CASSPMARAGEQYF. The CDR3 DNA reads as TGTGCCAGCAGCCCGATGGCGAGGGCGGGGGAGCAGTACTTC.

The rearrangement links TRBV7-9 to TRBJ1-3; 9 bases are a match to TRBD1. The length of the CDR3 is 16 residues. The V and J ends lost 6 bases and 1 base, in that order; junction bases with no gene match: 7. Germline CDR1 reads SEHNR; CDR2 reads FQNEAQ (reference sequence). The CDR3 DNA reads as TGTGCCAGCAGACTTACAGGGGGCATTTCTGGAAACACCATATATTTT. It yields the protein CASRLTGGISGNTIYF.

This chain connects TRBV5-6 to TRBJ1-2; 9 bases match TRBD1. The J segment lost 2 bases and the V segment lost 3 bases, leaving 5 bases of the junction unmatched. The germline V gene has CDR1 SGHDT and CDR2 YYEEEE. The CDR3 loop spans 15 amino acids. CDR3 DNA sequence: TGTGCCAGCAGCTGGGGACAGGGCTTCAACTATGGCTACACCTTC. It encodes CASSWGQGFNYGYTF.